This T cell receptor (beta chain) stems from a study of regulatory T cells in long-lasting Graves disease. On the study more broadly: Freshly diagnosed Graves' patients had used antithyroid drugs for under 3 months.

General study points: The persistent group shared 2,500 to 3,000 public clonotypes, more than the approximately 970 shared by new patients.

Germline V gene lookup returns CDR1 LGHDT and CDR2 YNNKEL (reference sequence). Inclusive of both ends, the CDR3 amounts to 19 amino acids. Researchers made TCR beta libraries by using iRepertoire HTBI primers and running Arm-PCR on CDR3 regions. TCRdb recomputed calls from the multiplex PCR reads with MiXCR, one row per CDR3 protein. The data contain 250,000 to 400,000 distinct CDR3 sequences, about a sixth of them singletons. As for time point: newly diagnosed GD, antithyroid drugs for less than 3 months. PBMC RNA was the source of the TCR library. This clonotype was seen a handful of times. Its matching antigen is unknown. No DNA is shown, since the ends of the CDR3 on it are uncertain; the CDR3 is the one TCRdb lists.

Here the sequenced sample was peripheral blood mononuclear cells (PBMCs), taken at new diagnosis, from a patient treated with antithyroid drugs. This receptor was identified in a female donor with Graves disease. The chain joins TRBV3-1 to TRBJ2-1; TRBD2, the D gene given by the table, was not confirmed from the DNA. CDR3 sequence: CASSQYFGTSGRSYNEQFF.